A single TCR beta chain is shown here with its context. Antigen unknown. The V gene's germline CDR1 is SGHTA and CDR2 FQGTGA. V lost 4 bases to trimming and J lost 5 bases; unmatched junction nucleotides: 5. This CDR3 spans 14 amino acids. The data stem from a study of OX40 agonist ivuxolimab in advanced cancers. As for the study in general: Every 2 weeks, patients received ivuxolimab intravenously, dosed at 0.01 to 10 mg/kg. Melanoma, hepatocellular carcinoma, head and neck or renal cell cancer occurred in dose-escalation patients.

Study-wide points: Also showing low normalized T-cell clonal expansion were some of the nonresponders.

Data came from immunoSEQ multiplex PCR; TCRdb stores just in-frame clones and leaves some out. The data show 65,000 to 75,000 clones, roughly 80% seen once. The gene calls are TRBV7-3 and TRBJ2-1; 7 bases fit TRBD1. The material sequenced was CD4+ or CD8+ T cells sorted from blood, taken in a trial of the OX40 agonist ivuxolimab. The TCR sequence derives from an adult with an advanced solid tumor such as melanoma, head and neck, liver or kidney cancer. CDR3 amino acids: CASSSRDSNNEQFF. The CDR3 DNA follows: TGTGCCAGCAGCTCCCGGGACAGTAACAATGAGCAGTTCTTC.